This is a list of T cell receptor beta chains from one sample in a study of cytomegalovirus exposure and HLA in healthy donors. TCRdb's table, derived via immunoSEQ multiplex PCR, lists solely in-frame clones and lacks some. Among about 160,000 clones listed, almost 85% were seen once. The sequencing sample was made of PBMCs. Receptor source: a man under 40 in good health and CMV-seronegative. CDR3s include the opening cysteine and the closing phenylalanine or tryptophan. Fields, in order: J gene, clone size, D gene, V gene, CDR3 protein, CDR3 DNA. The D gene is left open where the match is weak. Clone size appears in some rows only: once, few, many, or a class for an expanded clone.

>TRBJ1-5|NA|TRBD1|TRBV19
CASSIDRDWTGGNQPQHF
TGTGCCAGTAGTATAGATCGAGACTGGACAGGCGGCAATCAGCCCCAGCATTTT
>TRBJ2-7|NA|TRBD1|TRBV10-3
CAISDRGRHEQYF
TGTGCCATCAGTGACAGGGGGAGACACGAGCAGTACTTC
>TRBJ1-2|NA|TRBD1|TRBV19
CASRERDRGSYTF
TGTGCCAGTCGGGAGCGGGACAGGGGTAGCTACACCTTC
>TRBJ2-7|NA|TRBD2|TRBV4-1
CASSQDKGLAGYEQYF
TGCGCCAGCAGCCAAGATAAGGGACTAGCGGGGTACGAGCAGTACTTC
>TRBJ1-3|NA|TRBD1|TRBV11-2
CASSSGTARPGNTIYF
TGTGCCAGCAGCTCAGGGACAGCCCGGCCCGGAAACACCATATATTTT
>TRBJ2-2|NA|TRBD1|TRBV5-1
CASRRDSSTGELFF
TGCGCCAGCCGCCGGGACAGCTCCACCGGGGAGCTGTTTTTT
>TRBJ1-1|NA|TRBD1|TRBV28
CASSFGQDTEAFF
TGTGCCAGCAGTTTCGGACAGGACACTGAAGCTTTCTTT
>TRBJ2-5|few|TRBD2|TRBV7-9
CASSPLAGAYQETQYF
TGTGCCAGCAGCCCCCTAGCGGGGGCTTACCAAGAGACCCAGTACTTC
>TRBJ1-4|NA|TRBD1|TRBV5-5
CASSLRDRVNVGEKLFF
TGTGCCAGCAGCTTGAGGGACAGGGTAAACGTCGGTGAAAAACTGTTTTTT
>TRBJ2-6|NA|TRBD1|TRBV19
CASSIPGQGAGANVLTF
TGTGCCAGTAGTATCCCGGGACAGGGGGCCGGGGCCAACGTCCTGACTTTC
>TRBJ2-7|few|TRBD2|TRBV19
CASSLTSGLYEQYF
TGTGCCAGTAGTCTCACTAGCGGGCTCTACGAGCAGTACTTC
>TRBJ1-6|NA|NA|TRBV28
CASSQGVSSYNSPLHF
TGTGCCAGCAGTCAAGGGGTAAGCTCCTATAATTCACCCCTCCACTTT
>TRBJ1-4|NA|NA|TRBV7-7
CASSPTGNKEKLFF
TGTGCTAGCAGCCCTACAGGGAATAAGGAAAAACTGTTTTTT
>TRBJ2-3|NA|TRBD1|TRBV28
CASSEDRDYADTQYF
TGTGCCAGCAGCGAGGACAGGGATTATGCAGATACGCAGTATTTT
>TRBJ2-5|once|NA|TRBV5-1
CASSSGLEETQYF
TGCGCCAGCAGCTCTGGCCTTGAAGAGACCCAGTACTTC
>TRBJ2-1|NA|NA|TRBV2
CASNQRAGTYNEQFF
TGTGCCAGCAACCAAAGGGCGGGAACATACAATGAGCAGTTCTTC
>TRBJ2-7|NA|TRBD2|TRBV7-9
CSSSSGTSGLNF
TGTTCCAGCAGCTCCGGGACTAGCGGGCTGAACTTC
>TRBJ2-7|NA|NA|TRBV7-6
CASSPGGGLEQYF
TGTGCCAGCAGCCCAGGAGGGGGCTTAGAGCAGTACTTC
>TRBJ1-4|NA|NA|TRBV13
CASSPNGGEKLFF
TGTGCCAGCAGTCCGAACGGAGGGGAAAAACTGTTTTTT
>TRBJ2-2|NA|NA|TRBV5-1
CASSSHGTLEGPNTGELFF
TGCGCCAGCAGCTCGCACGGGACTCTTGAAGGCCCCAACACCGGGGAGCTGTTTTTT
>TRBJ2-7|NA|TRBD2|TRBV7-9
CASSLRTSGDSSYEQYF
TGTGCCAGCAGCTTAAGGACTAGCGGGGACAGCTCCTACGAGCAGTACTTC
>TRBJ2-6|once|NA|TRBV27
CASSLSAGAFSGANVLTF
TGTGCCAGCAGTTTATCAGCAGGGGCATTCTCTGGGGCCAACGTCCTGACTTTC
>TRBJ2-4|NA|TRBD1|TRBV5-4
CASSLKWDRGDIQYF
TGTGCCAGCAGCTTGAAATGGGACAGGGGTGACATTCAGTACTTC
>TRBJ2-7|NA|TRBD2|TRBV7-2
CASSSRSGTLYEQYF
TGTGCCAGCAGCTCCCGAAGCGGGACCTTGTACGAGCAGTACTTC
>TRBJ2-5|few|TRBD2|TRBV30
CAWAGGETQYF
TGTGCCTGGGCGGGGGGGGAGACCCAGTACTTC
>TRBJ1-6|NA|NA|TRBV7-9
CATRGSVSPLHF
TGTGCCACCCGCGGATCCGTTTCACCCCTCCACTTT
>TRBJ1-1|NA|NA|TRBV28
CASSPLPDWRLNTEAFF
TGTGCCAGCAGTCCCCTTCCTGATTGGAGGTTGAACACTGAAGCTTTCTTT
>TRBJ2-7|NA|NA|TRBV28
CASSLGQGEQYF
TGTGCCAGCAGTTTGGGTCAGGGGGAGCAGTACTTC
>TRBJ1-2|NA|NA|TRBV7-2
CASSQEAGILNYGYTF
TGTGCCAGCAGCCAGGAGGCTGGGATACTAAACTATGGCTACACCTTC
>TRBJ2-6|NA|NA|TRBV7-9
CASSPDRYSGANVLTF
TGTGCCAGCAGCCCCGACAGGTACTCTGGGGCCAACGTCCTGACTTTC
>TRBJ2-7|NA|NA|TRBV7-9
CASSPKSGTSEQYF
TGTGCCAGCAGCCCCAAATCCGGGACATCCGAGCAGTACTTC
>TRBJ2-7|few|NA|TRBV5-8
CASSPRGGQLYEQYF
TGTGCCAGCAGCCCCCGGGGTGGCCAACTCTACGAGCAGTACTTC
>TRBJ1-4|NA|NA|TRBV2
CASSEWSPSEKLFF
TGTGCCAGCAGTGAATGGAGCCCAAGCGAAAAACTGTTTTTT
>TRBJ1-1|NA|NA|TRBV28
CASSPSRGWRAFF
TGTGCCAGCAGTCCCTCTAGGGGGTGGAGAGCTTTCTTT
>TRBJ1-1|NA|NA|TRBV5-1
CASSLTVGQTEAFF
TGCGCCAGCAGCTTGACGGTCGGACAGACTGAAGCTTTCTTT
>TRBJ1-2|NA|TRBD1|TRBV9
CASSVSGQGALGYTF
TGTGCCAGCAGCGTATCTGGACAGGGGGCGCTTGGCTACACCTTC
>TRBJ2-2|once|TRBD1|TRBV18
CASSPTTGGADTGELFF
TGTGCCAGCTCACCGACGACAGGGGGCGCCGACACCGGGGAGCTGTTTTTT
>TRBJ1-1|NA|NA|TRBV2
CASSETGMNTEAFF
TGTGCCAGCAGTGAAACAGGGATGAACACTGAAGCTTTCTTT
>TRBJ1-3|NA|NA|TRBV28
CASSLFYGNTIYF
TGTGCCAGCAGTTTATTTTATGGAAACACCATATATTTT
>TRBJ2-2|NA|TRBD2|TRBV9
CASSIGTSGATGELFF
TGTGCCAGCAGCATAGGGACTAGCGGAGCAACCGGGGAGCTGTTTTTT
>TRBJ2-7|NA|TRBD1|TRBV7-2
CASSLGWRGQGASEQYF
TGTGCCAGCAGCTTAGGATGGAGGGGACAGGGGGCAAGCGAGCAGTACTTC
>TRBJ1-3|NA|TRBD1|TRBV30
CAWSSGQGALGGNTIYF
TGTGCCTGGAGTTCGGGACAGGGGGCCCTAGGTGGAAACACCATATATTTT
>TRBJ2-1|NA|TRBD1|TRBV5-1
CASSLWGQQGDSYNEQFF
TGCGCCAGCAGCTTGTGGGGACAGCAAGGCGACTCCTACAATGAGCAGTTCTTC
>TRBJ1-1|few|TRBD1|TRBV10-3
CAIRPGGQNTEAFF
TGTGCCATCAGACCAGGGGGTCAGAACACTGAAGCTTTCTTT
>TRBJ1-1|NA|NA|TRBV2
CASSEAPDLPWDTEAFF
TGTGCCAGCAGTGAAGCGCCTGACTTACCGTGGGACACTGAAGCTTTCTTT
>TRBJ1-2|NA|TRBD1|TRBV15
CATSRGGPGTGDGYTF
TGTGCCACCAGCAGAGGCGGCCCCGGGACAGGGGATGGCTACACCTTC
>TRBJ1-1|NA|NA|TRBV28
CASRRLNTEAFF
TGTGCCAGCAGGAGATTGAACACTGAAGCTTTCTTT
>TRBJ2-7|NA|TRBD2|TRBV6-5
CASSRLANEQYF
TGTGCCAGCAGTAGACTAGCCAACGAGCAGTACTTC
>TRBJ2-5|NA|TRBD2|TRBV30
CAWSVLGGVRETQYF
TGTGCCTGGAGTGTACTCGGGGGGGTGCGAGAGACCCAGTACTTC
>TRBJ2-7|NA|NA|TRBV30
CAWSESGRGAQQYF
TGTGCCTGGAGTGAATCAGGGAGGGGGGCTCAGCAGTACTTC
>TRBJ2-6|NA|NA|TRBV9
CASSFQDTGANVLTF
TGTGCCAGCAGCTTCCAAGACACTGGGGCCAACGTCCTGACTTTC